Presented here are 32 T cell receptor beta chains from one specimen sequenced in a study of CD8+CD57+ T cells in acquired aplastic anemia. Genomic DNA, serving as template, underwent TCR beta VDJ and CDR3 profiling. TCRdb reprocessed the reads with MiXCR, giving one entry per CDR3 protein. The table has 250,000 to 350,000 distinct CDR3 sequences, approximately 57% seen once. The sequencing sample was made of sorted CD4+, CD8+, or CD8+CD57+ T cells (not recorded which) from PBMCs. The receptors originated from a human donor with severe aplastic anemia or a healthy control (not recorded which).

This clonotype has ten or more counts. The chain combines TRBV6-4 with TRBJ1-5; unclear D gene. There are 13 residues in the CDR3. V lost 5 bases to trimming and J lost 7 bases, with 12 bases between them. Per germline, CDR1 MRHNA and CDR2 SNTAGT. CDR3 region: CASSYDSSQPQHF. The DNA for the CDR3 is TGTGCCAGCAGTTATGATTCGTCCCAGCCCCAGCATTTT.

The chain uses TRBV6-2 or TRBV6-3 and TRBJ2-7; a weak D match, TRBD1 (5 bases). Germline CDR1 and CDR2: MNHEY and SVGEGT. Trimming left V 5 bases short and J 1 base short, with 12 bases between. This CDR3 comprises 14 residues. CDR3 bases: TGTGCCAGCAGTGAACAGGTATGGTCCTACGAGCAGTACTTC. Protein: CASSEQVWSYEQYF.

This clonotype came up many times. CDR3 nucleotide sequence: TGTGCCAGCAGTGATGATGATCAGCCCCAGCATTTT. It is translated as CASSDDDQPQHF. This rearrangement joins TRBV2 to TRBJ1-5; no clear D. Trimming left V 3 bases short and J 5 bases short, with 5 bases between. The CDR3 runs 12 residues. Per the germline V gene, CDR1 is SNHLY and CDR2 is FYNNEI.

J is TRBJ1-5 and V is TRBV3-1, with a tentative D call TRBD1 (5 bases). The CDR3 totals 15 residues. Trimming pared 0 bases from V and 3 bases from J, leaving 9 bases between. Looked up from germline, CDR1 is LGHDT and CDR2 is YNNKEL (reference sequence). This chain's CDR3 is CASSQDVRDNQPQHF. The CDR3 nucleotides read TGTGCCAGCAGCCAAGATGTCAGGGACAATCAGCCCCAGCATTTT.

This clonotype was found many times. The chain joins TRBV6-5 to TRBJ2-5; D possibly corresponds to TRBD1 (6 bases). V dropped 5 bases and J dropped 6 bases, with 10 bases sitting between them. The CDR3 is made up of 12 amino acids. Germline assignment: CDR1 MNHEY and CDR2 SVGAGI. CDR3 residues: CASSQGKQTQYF. CDR3 sequence (DNA): TGTGCCAGCAGTCAGGGGAAACAGACCCAGTACTTC.

At least ten counts were recorded for this clonotype. The chain joins TRBV20-1 to TRBJ1-2; 7 nucleotides agree with TRBD1. Trimming removed 5 bases from V and 8 bases from J; junction bases left unmatched: 5. The germline CDR1 and CDR2 sequences are DFQATT and SNEGSKA (reference sequence). The CDR3 spans 11 residues. The CDR3 loop is CSASDRAGYTF. CDR3 bases: TGCAGTGCTTCTGACAGGGCAGGCTACACCTTC.

This clonotype was seen only a few times. The chain couples TRBV29-1 to TRBJ2-5; TRBD1 is a possible D gene (6 bases). V shed 1 base and J shed 5 bases, with 20 bases lying between them. CDR1 and CDR2 (germline): SQVTM, ANQGSEA. The CDR3 runs 16 residues. The CDR3 DNA reads TGCAGCGTTGAAGGCTTTCCGGGACAACAAGGGGAGACCCAGTACTTC. Translated, it gives CSVEGFPGQQGETQYF.

The CDR3 DNA is TGTGCCAGCACTCCGGAGGTGTCCTACGAGCAGTACTTC. Translated, it gives CASTPEVSYEQYF. The chain employs TRBV25-1 and TRBJ2-7; a weak D match, TRBD2 (5 bases). The CDR3 is 13 amino acids. Germline assignment: CDR1 MGHDK and CDR2 SYGVNS. Between the trimmed V and J ends, which lost 7 bases and 1 base, there was a span of 11 bases.

This clonotype was observed at least ten times. The chain recombines TRBV29-1 with TRBJ2-7; no definite D call. This CDR3 comprises 10 residues. Germline CDR1 and CDR2: SQVTM and ANQGSEA. Trimming stripped 4 bases from V and 5 bases from J, with 6 bases between. CDR3 region: CSVAQNEQYF. The CDR3 bases are TGCAGCGTTGCCCAGAACGAGCAGTACTTC.

The chain joins TRBV7-3 to TRBJ1-1, with D maybe TRBD1 (6 bases). The V end was cut by 4 bases, the J end by 10 bases, with 10 bases between. The CDR3 is 11 amino acids. The germline CDR1 and CDR2 sequences are SGHTA and FQGTGA. This chain's CDR3 is CASSSGRGAFF. The CDR3 region has the DNA TGTGCCAGCAGCTCGGGCAGGGGAGCTTTCTTT. Supplemented by reference TRBV7-3 and TRBJ1-1, the full variable domain reads GAGVSQTPSNKVTEKGKYVELRCDPISGHTALYWYRQSLGQGPEFLIYFQGTGAADDSGLPNDRFFAVRPEGSVSTLKIQRTERGDSAVYLCASSSGRGAFFGQGTRLTVV.

J is TRBJ1-2 and V is TRBV7-3, with D unresolved. This CDR3 is built from 14 residues. The V gene's germline CDR1 is SGHTA and CDR2 FQGTGA. Trimming shortened V by 1 base and J by 3 bases, and 9 bases separated the two germline ends. CDR3 loop: CASSLKHTHYGYTF. Written as DNA, the CDR3 is TGTGCCAGCAGCTTAAAGCACACACACTATGGCTACACCTTC.

The V gene is TRBV6-7, the J gene TRBJ1-5; TRBD1 matches at 7 bases. TRBV6-7 is sorted into the ORF group, with uncertain function. Unmatched junction bases numbered 10, after V lost 8 bases and J lost 3 bases. The CDR3 loop spans 15 amino acids. The CDR3 sequence: CASSLLGTDNQPQHF. CDR3 nucleotides: TGTGCCAGCTCATTACTCGGGACAGACAATCAGCCCCAGCATTTT.

The chain uses TRBV2 and TRBJ2-5, with D perhaps TRBD2 (6 bases). CDR1 is SNHLY and CDR2 is FYNNEI in the germline V gene. The V gene lost 8 bases and the J gene lost 0 bases, with 10 bases spanning the gap. This CDR3 region has 13 residues. For the CDR3, the DNA is TGTGCCAGCGCCGGGAGCTACCAAGAGACCCAGTACTTC. It specifies CASAGSYQETQYF.

The V gene is TRBV11-2, the J gene TRBJ1-2, with TRBD1 matching over 7 bases. Germline V CDR1 and CDR2: SGHAT, FQNNGV. The CDR3 has 14 amino acids. Trimming removed 4 bases from V and 5 bases from J; junction bases left unmatched: 7. For the CDR3, the DNA is TGTGCCAGCAGCTCAGAAGGGACAGCATATGGCTACACCTTC. Its translation: CASSSEGTAYGYTF.

This clonotype has just a few counts. The V call is TRBV29-1, the J call TRBJ2-7; 9 nucleotides match TRBD1. The CDR3 is made up of 13 amino acids. Germline V lookup: CDR1 SQVTM, CDR2 ANQGSEA. The V segment lost 4 bases and the J segment 6 bases; nucleotides outside the gene matches: 7. CDR3 DNA: TGCAGCGTTGGGGGGACAGGGCTCGGCGAGCAGTACTTC. Residues: CSVGGTGLGEQYF.

This clonotype was counted many times. The rearrangement joins TRBV12-3 or TRBV12-4 to TRBJ1-4; D is unresolved. Trimming pared 6 bases from V and 0 bases from J, leaving 11 bases between. The CDR3 extends over 15 amino acids. CDR3 coding DNA: TGTGCCAGCAGAGCTACGGGCGCAACTAATGAAAAACTGTTTTTT. It encodes CASRATGATNEKLFF.

The chain has TRBV24-1 and TRBJ2-1; 7 nucleotides agree with TRBD2. Germline assignment: CDR1 KGHDR and CDR2 SFDVKD. This CDR3 comprises 15 residues. V shed 3 bases and J 2 bases; nucleotides not matched to a gene: 3. In DNA form, the CDR3 reads TGTGCCACCAGTGATGAGGGAGGGGCCTACAATGAGCAGTTCTTC. This gives the protein CATSDEGGAYNEQFF.

At least ten counts were recorded for this clonotype. The chain uses TRBV5-5 and TRBJ2-5; 8 nucleotides align to TRBD1. The ends lost 5 bases at V and 5 bases at J; junction bases unmatched: 11. The CDR3 covers 15 residues. Germline-derived CDR1 and CDR2 are SGHKS and YYEKEE (reference sequence). The CDR3 DNA sequence: TGTGCCAGCAGTACCGGGACAGGCGTACTGGAGACCCAGTACTTC. Translated: CASSTGTGVLETQYF.

Many counts were recorded for this clonotype. The chain combines TRBV6-6 with TRBJ1-1, with D unresolved. Germline CDR1 reads MNHNY; CDR2 reads SVGAGI (reference sequence). V dropped 5 bases and J dropped 1 base, with 20 bases sitting between them. The CDR3 is 17 residues long. CDR3 sequence: CASSLPRQIAENTEAFF. The CDR3 DNA is TGTGCCAGCAGTCTTCCCCGGCAGATTGCGGAGAACACTGAAGCTTTCTTT.

The genes are TRBV20-1 and TRBJ2-7; D is tentatively TRBD1 or TRBD2 (5 bases each). The ends were cut back, 4 bases at V and 3 bases at J, with 10 bases in the middle. Germline V gene lookup returns CDR1 DFQATT and CDR2 SNEGSKA (reference sequence). The CDR3 runs to 12 residues. This CDR3 is CSAIRGNYEQYF. The CDR3 DNA follows: TGCAGTGCTATTCGGGGCAACTACGAGCAGTACTTC.

Only one count was recorded for this clonotype. The chain is built from TRBV12-3 or TRBV12-4 and TRBJ2-5; TRBD1 matches 10 bases. V lost 5 bases and J lost 5; bases outside the gene matches: 5. The CDR3 has 14 amino acids. CDR3 nucleotide sequence: TGTGCCAGCAGTCCCGGACAGGGGGATGAGACCCAGTACTTC. It specifies CASSPGQGDETQYF.

This chain links TRBV18 with TRBJ2-5, with D maybe TRBD1 (6 bases). V lost 2 bases, J lost 4 bases, and 11 bases lay in between. This CDR3 region has 14 residues. Looked up from germline, CDR1 is KGHSH and CDR2 is LQKENI. CDR3 loop: CASSPEGHRETQYF. DNA for the CDR3: TGTGCCAGCTCACCAGAGGGACATCGAGAGACCCAGTACTTC.

Ten or more counts support this clonotype. V and J are TRBV28 and TRBJ2-2; either TRBD1 or TRBD2 may supply D (5 bases each). V shed 6 bases and J shed 2 bases, with 13 bases lying between them. This CDR3 is built from 15 residues. The germline gives CDR1 MDHEN, CDR2 SYDVKM. CDR3 nucleotide sequence: TGTGCCAGCAGACCCTGGGACGGTAACACCGGGGAGCTGTTTTTT. This sequence encodes CASRPWDGNTGELFF.

The chain has TRBV25-1 and TRBJ2-5; 8 nucleotides align to TRBD2. V trimming: 2 bases; J trimming: 0 bases; junction bases outside the gene matches: 11. CDR1 and CDR2 from the germline V gene are MGHDK and SYGVNS. This CDR3 region has 18 residues. CDR3 nucleotide sequence: TGTGCCAGCAGTGAAAGAGCGGGGGCCCTTTTGTACCAAGAGACCCAGTACTTC. Translating it yields CASSERAGALLYQETQYF. Supplemented by reference TRBV25-1 and TRBJ2-5, the full variable domain reads EADIYQTPRYLVIGTGKKITLECSQTMGHDKMYWYQQDPGMELHLIHYSYGVNSTEKGDLSSESTVSRIRTEHFPLTLESARPSHTSQYLCASSERAGALLYQETQYFGPGTRLLVL.

This chain uses TRBV5-1 with TRBJ2-2; TRBD1 agrees at 7 bases. The CDR3 loop spans 16 amino acids. Unmatched junction bases numbered 6, after V lost 0 bases and J lost 4 bases. Germline CDR1 is SGHRS and CDR2 is YFSETQ. CDR3 residues: CASSLEYRGSTGELFF. Written as DNA, the CDR3 is TGCGCCAGCAGCTTGGAATACAGGGGTAGCACCGGGGAGCTGTTTTTT. The whole variable domain, filled in from reference TRBV5-1 and TRBJ2-2, reads KAGVTQTPRYLIKTRGQQVTLSCSPISGHRSVSWYQQTPGQGLQFLFEYFSETQRNKGNFPGRFSGRQFSNSRSEMNVSTLELGDSALYLCASSLEYRGSTGELFFGEGSRLTVL.

The rearrangement uses TRBV7-2 and TRBJ2-7; maybe TRBD1 (6 bases). The V gene's germline CDR1 is SGHTA and CDR2 FQGNSA. The CDR3 loop spans 14 amino acids. V was trimmed by 5 bases and J by 2 bases, leaving 13 bases between them. This CDR3 is CASSRTADAYEQYF. CDR3 DNA sequence: TGTGCCAGCAGCCGGACAGCAGATGCCTACGAGCAGTACTTC.

This clonotype was counted between two and nine times. The V gene is TRBV7-8, the J gene TRBJ2-3; 7 bases map to TRBD2. V was clipped by 8 bases and J by 2 bases; unmatched bases: 10. The CDR3 has 15 amino acids. The germline V gene encodes CDR1 SGHVS and CDR2 FQNEAQ. CDR3 sequence: CASSRGAGDTDTQYF. In nucleotides, the CDR3 is TGTGCCAGCTCCCGCGGGGCGGGGGACACAGATACGCAGTATTTT. Variable domain in full (rest from reference TRBV7-8 and TRBJ2-3): GAGVSQSPRYKVAKRGQDVALRCDPISGHVSLFWYQQALGQGPEFLTYFQNEAQLDKSGLPSDRFFAERPEGSVSTLKIQRTQQEDSAVYLCASSRGAGDTDTQYFGPGTRLTVL.

There are many counts of this clonotype. The chain has TRBV6-5 and TRBJ1-4; 8 bases line up with TRBD1. Germline CDR1 and CDR2: MNHEY and SVGAGI. This CDR3 region has 17 residues. The V segment lost 5 bases and the J segment 7 bases; nucleotides outside the gene matches: 15. Here the CDR3 reads CASSPRTGIGIAEKLFF. CDR3 bases: TGTGCCAGCAGTCCAAGGACAGGGATTGGTATAGCTGAAAAACTGTTTTTT.

Ten or more counts support this clonotype. V and J are TRBV4-1 and TRBJ2-7, with 10 bases identical to TRBD1. CDR1 is MGHRA, CDR2 YSYEKL, per germline. After removal of 0 bases from V and 3 bases from J, the junction contained 5 bases not matched to a gene. The CDR3 has 16 amino acids. This chain's CDR3 is CASSQEWGQGFYEQYF. The CDR3 DNA follows: TGCGCCAGCAGCCAAGAATGGGGACAGGGGTTCTACGAGCAGTACTTC.

Remarks on this clonotype: Mismatch with germline at one junction end may stem from a read error. The J gene is TRBJ1-1, the V gene TRBV4-3; D possibly corresponds to TRBD1 (6 bases). The germline gives CDR1 LGHNA, CDR2 YSLEER. The CDR3 contains 13 residues. The CDR3 nucleotides read TGCGCCAGCAGCCAGGGACAACGCCTTTACCTATCATTT. Its translation is CASSQGQRLYLSF.

V gene TRBV5-1 combines with J gene TRBJ2-5, with D possibly being TRBD1 (5 bases). Germline CDR1 reads SGHRS; CDR2 reads YFSETQ. V was cut by 7 bases and J by 4 bases, with 14 bases left in between. This CDR3 is built from 13 residues. The CDR3: CASGQVSGETQYF. CDR3 nucleotides: TGCGCCAGCGGACAAGTATCGGGAGAGACCCAGTACTTC.

Ten or more counts support this clonotype. The chain recombines TRBV10-2 with TRBJ1-5, with 7 bases fitting TRBD1. CDR3 length equals 16 residues. With 3 bases clipped from V and 4 bases from J, the junction kept 9 bases outside the gene matches. CDR1 is WSHSY, CDR2 SAAADI, per germline. CDR3 bases: TGCGCCAGCAGTGATCCTAGGACAGGCGTGAATCAGCCCCAGCATTTT. The encoded protein is CASSDPRTGVNQPQHF.